The rows below give T cell receptor beta chains drawn from one sample of a study of blood T cell repertoires in COVID-19. Some clones are missing from TCRdb's copy, which holds only in-frame ones; the method was immunoSEQ multiplex PCR. The table includes about 140,000 clones, around three quarters detected once. Source material: peripheral blood. The receptor source for this set is a man aged 45-60 years with acute or convalescent COVID-19. CDR3s include the opening cysteine and the closing phenylalanine or tryptophan. The D gene is left open where the match is weak. The size field is filled for only some rows; it gives once, few, many or a size class.

clone_size,d_call,j_call,v_call,cdr3_aa,cdr3_nt
-,-,TRBJ1-2,TRBV5-6,CASSYGARGAREYGYTF,TGTGCCAGCAGCTACGGGGCTCGGGGGGCACGAGAATATGGCTACACCTTC
-,-,TRBJ2-1,TRBV2,CASSDVRYNEQFF,TGTGCCAGCAGTGACGTTCGTTACAATGAGCAGTTCTTC
once,-,TRBJ2-3,TRBV6-6,CASSYSGGEDTQYF,TGTGCCAGCAGTTACTCGGGCGGGGAAGATACGCAGTATTTT
-,-,TRBJ1-5,TRBV7-9,CASSLSAGDNQPQHF,TGTGCCAGCAGCTTATCCGCAGGGGACAATCAGCCCCAGCATTTT
-,-,TRBJ2-5,TRBV5-1,CASSFPGVQETQYF,TGCGCCAGCAGTTTTCCAGGGGTTCAAGAGACCCAGTACTTC
-,TRBD1,TRBJ1-1,TRBV11-2,CASSADRATEAFF,TGTGCCAGCAGCGCTGACAGGGCCACTGAAGCTTTCTTT
-,TRBD1,TRBJ1-6,TRBV6-5,CASGQDLNSPLHF,TGTGCCAGCGGACAGGACCTTAATTCACCCCTCCACTTT
-,-,TRBJ1-1,TRBV29-1,CSGGEGLTGTPTEAFF,TGCAGCGGGGGTGAGGGACTGACCGGGACGCCCACTGAAGCTTTCTTT
once,TRBD1,TRBJ2-4,TRBV4-1,CASSRIQGQGSQNIQYF,TGCGCCAGCAGCCGAATTCAGGGACAGGGTTCCCAAAACATTCAGTACTTC
once,TRBD2,TRBJ2-1,TRBV10-2,CASSDWRGAGNEQFF,TGCGCCAGCAGTGATTGGCGGGGGGCGGGAAATGAGCAGTTCTTC
-,TRBD2,TRBJ2-3,TRBV13,CASSLGLAGSPTDTQYF,TGTGCCAGCAGCTTAGGCCTAGCGGGGTCCCCCACAGATACGCAGTATTTT
few,-,TRBJ1-2,TRBV10-3,CAISEGGSNYGYTF,TGTGCCATCAGTGAGGGGGGGTCGAACTATGGCTACACCTTC
-,TRBD1,TRBJ2-5,TRBV12-5,CASGKDRVEETQYF,TGTGCTAGTGGAAAGGACAGGGTTGAAGAGACCCAGTACTTC
-,-,TRBJ1-5,TRBV28,CASGEVNQPQHF,TGTGCCAGCGGGGAGGTCAACCAGCCCCAGCATTTT
medium-sized,-,TRBJ1-2,TRBV2,CASSDIQGDGYTF,TGTGCCAGCAGTGATATACAGGGTGATGGCTACACCTTC
-,TRBD1,TRBJ1-1,TRBV4-2,CASSPGQTTEAFF,TGTGCCAGCAGCCCGGGACAGACCACTGAAGCTTTCTTT
-,TRBD1,TRBJ2-3,TRBV5-1,CASSLRDSTDTQYF,TGCGCCAGCAGCTTGCGGGACAGTACAGATACGCAGTATTTT
-,-,TRBJ1-2,TRBV29-1,CSVAPGGQFYGYTF,TGCAGCGTGGCCCCCGGAGGGCAATTCTATGGCTACACCTTC
-,-,TRBJ2-2,TRBV30,CAWRTTGADTGELFF,TGTGCCTGGAGAACAACTGGGGCCGACACCGGGGAGCTGTTTTTT
once,-,TRBJ2-1,TRBV7-9,CASSTDLGRDEQFF,TGTGCCAGCAGCACCGATCTAGGGCGGGATGAGCAGTTCTTC
-,TRBD1,TRBJ2-1,TRBV7-9,CASSPVDSRGRNEQFF,TGTGCCAGCAGCCCTGTCGATAGCAGGGGGCGAAATGAGCAGTTCTTC
-,TRBD1,TRBJ2-3,TRBV11-2,CASSPRTGPDTQYF,TGTGCCAGCAGCCCTCGGACAGGCCCAGATACGCAGTATTTT
-,-,TRBJ1-2,TRBV30,CAWSVSVGGYTF,TGTGCCTGGAGTGTTAGCGTGGGCGGCTACACCTTC
-,-,TRBJ1-3,TRBV6-1,CASSERAGKGYTIYF,TGTGCCAGCAGTGAAAGGGCAGGGAAGGGGTACACCATATATTTT
-,-,TRBJ1-1,TRBV30,CAWSRQRLNTEAFF,TGTGCCTGGAGTAGGCAGCGTTTGAACACTGAAGCTTTCTTT
once,-,TRBJ2-1,TRBV5-1,CASSSTSGEQFF,TGCGCCAGCAGCTCTACTAGTGGTGAGCAGTTCTTC
-,TRBD1,TRBJ1-1,TRBV12-3/TRBV12-4,CASSLAQGAEAFF,TGTGCCAGCAGTTTAGCGCAGGGGGCTGAAGCTTTCTTT
-,TRBD2,TRBJ2-1,TRBV4-2,CASARSSGGGIDNEQFF,TGTGCCAGCGCCCGCTCTAGCGGGGGGGGCATCGACAATGAGCAGTTCTTC
-,-,TRBJ1-5,TRBV19,CASSITDYSNQPQHF,TGTGCCAGTAGTATAACAGACTATAGCAATCAGCCCCAGCATTTT
-,-,TRBJ2-3,TRBV29-1,CSVVKLFSTDTQYF,TGCAGCGTCGTTAAATTATTTAGCACAGATACGCAGTATTTT
once,-,TRBJ1-2,TRBV6-4,CASSDSNRGGGYTF,TGTGCCAGCAGTGACTCGAATCGCGGGGGTGGCTACACCTTC
-,-,TRBJ1-1,TRBV28,CASRGGGNDGTEAFF,TGTGCCAGCAGGGGTGGGGGCAATGATGGAACTGAAGCTTTCTTT
-,-,TRBJ2-3,TRBV9,CASSVGGGALDTQYF,TGTGCCAGCAGCGTAGGGGGCGGGGCATTAGATACGCAGTATTTT
once,-,TRBJ1-5,TRBV18,CASSPSRSGQTSLGSNQPQHF,TGTGCCAGCTCCCCATCACGGAGTGGACAGACGAGTTTAGGGAGCAATCAGCCCCAGCATTTT